The 19 T cell receptor beta chains reported below all come from one sample, sequenced in a study of regulatory T cells in long-lasting Graves disease. The authors built TCR beta libraries using iRepertoire HTBI primers and Arm-PCR of CDR3 regions. MiXCR, applied by TCRdb to the multiplex PCR reads, yields one record per CDR3 protein. In the table there are around 480,000 distinct CDR3 sequences, around 15% of which are singletons. The time point denotes: newly diagnosed GD, antithyroid drugs for less than 3 months. After RNA was extracted from PBMCs, the TCR library was made from it. These data also featured in a second study, about T cells in Graves' hyperthyroidism and ophthalmopathy.

This specimen consisted of peripheral blood mononuclear cells (PBMCs), obtained at new diagnosis, from a patient treated with antithyroid drugs. The receptors shown here come from a man aged 40-49 years with Graves disease.

This sequence joins TRBV29-1 and TRBJ1-1; the D gene is possibly TRBD1 (5 bases). Per the germline V gene, CDR1 is SQVTM and CDR2 is ANQGSEA. The CDR3 loop spans 11 amino acids. V was clipped by 7 bases and J by 5 bases, with 11 bases between them. CDR3 residues: CSARGGTEAFF. The DNA of the CDR3 is TGCAGCGCCCGCGGGGGTACTGAAGCTTTCTTT.

This clonotype was counted once. A far larger clone is a single base away, which makes a read error likely. The V call is TRBV20-1, the J call TRBJ2-5; 12 bases align to TRBD2. Trimming cost V 3 bases and J 11 bases; bases outside gene matches: 16. The length of the CDR3 is 16 residues. CDR1 is DFQATT, CDR2 SNEGSKA, per germline (reference sequence). The CDR3 spells CSASTLAGGPMGEQYF. CDR3 DNA: TGCAGTGCTAGTACCCTAGCGGGAGGGCCCATGGGGGAGCAGTACTTC.

This clonotype has at least ten counts. The rearrangement uses TRBV7-2 and TRBJ2-1; 7 nucleotides align to TRBD2. The germline V gene encodes CDR1 SGHTA and CDR2 FQGNSA. CDR3 size: 14 residues. The J segment lost 6 bases and the V segment lost 0 bases, leaving 2 bases of the junction unmatched. Written as DNA, the CDR3 is TGTGCCAGCAGCTTAGCGCGGACTAGCAATGAGCAGTTCTTC. The encoded protein is CASSLARTSNEQFF.

V gene TRBV28 combines with J gene TRBJ2-5, with D unclear. The germline gives CDR1 MDHEN, CDR2 SYDVKM. The CDR3 spans 14 residues. V was pared by 3 bases and J by 7 bases, with 15 bases between. CDR3 sequence reads: CASSFRPTPGTQYF. In DNA form, the CDR3 reads TGTGCCAGCAGTTTCCGGCCCACTCCGGGGACCCAGTACTTC.

In the case of this clonotype: This likely reflects a read error, since a far larger clone is one base away. V gene TRBV2 combines with J gene TRBJ2-1; D is possibly TRBD1 (5 bases). CDR1 SNHLY and CDR2 FYNNEI come from the germline V gene. This CDR3 is 15 amino acids long. The V end was cut by 2 bases, the J end by 13 bases, with 21 bases between. The CDR3 region is CASSEKGNVQETQFF. CDR3 nucleotide sequence: TGTGCCAGCAGTGAAAAGGGGAACGTTCAAGAGACCCAGTTCTTC.

This clonotype was seen repeatedly, ten times or more. This chain joins TRBV20-1 and TRBJ2-1, with D possibly matching TRBD2 (6 bases). Germline values: CDR1 DFQATT, CDR2 SNEGSKA (reference sequence). CDR3 length: 16 amino acids. Trimming left V 0 bases short and J 0 bases short, with 12 bases between. The CDR3: CSARDPSVNSYNEQFF. As DNA, the CDR3 is TGCAGTGCTAGAGACCCTAGCGTAAACTCCTACAATGAGCAGTTCTTC.

There are many counts of this clonotype. J is TRBJ1-5 and V is TRBV6-1; no definite D call. The CDR3 runs to 15 residues. V dropped 3 bases and J dropped 0 bases, with 9 bases sitting between them. The V gene's germline CDR1 is MNHNS and CDR2 SASEGT. The CDR3 protein is CASSEVGHSNQPQHF. The DNA for the CDR3 is TGTGCCAGCAGTGAGGTTGGGCATAGCAATCAGCCCCAGCATTTT.

This clonotype came up many times. The chain has TRBV20-1 and TRBJ2-2; possible D gene TRBD2, 6 bases. V was shortened by 7 bases and J by 7 bases, with 16 bases between the two germline ends. Germline V lookup: CDR1 DFQATT, CDR2 SNEGSKA (reference sequence). The CDR3 is 13 residues long. The CDR3, as DNA: TGCAGTGTCCCACGACTAGGTCACGGGGAGCTGTTTTTT. As protein: CSVPRLGHGELFF.

This clonotype has at least ten counts. This chain uses TRBV28 with TRBJ1-5, with D possibly being TRBD1 (5 bases). There are 15 residues in the CDR3. Germline CDR1 MDHEN, CDR2 SYDVKM. V gave up 6 bases and J gave up 4 bases, with 16 bases separating them. CDR3 sequence (DNA): TGTGCCAGCAGCCACGGGGGTGGAAGAAATCAGCCCCAGCATTTT. Protein: CASSHGGGRNQPQHF.

This clonotype has just a few counts. The V and J genes are TRBV20-1 and TRBJ1-2; D is possibly TRBD1 (5 bases). The CDR3 length is 15 residues. The germline gives CDR1 DFQATT, CDR2 SNEGSKA (reference sequence). Between the trimmed V and J ends, which lost 4 bases and 3 bases, there was a span of 18 bases. CDR3 nucleotide sequence: TGCAGTGCTACCAAGGGGCAGGGCGCGGACTATGGCTACACCTTC. It yields the protein CSATKGQGADYGYTF.

This clonotype came up a few times. This chain connects TRBV5-1 to TRBJ1-5, with 10 bases aligning to TRBD1. The CDR3 consists of 15 residues. Per the germline V gene, CDR1 is SGHRS and CDR2 is YFSETQ. V was pared by 0 bases and J by 5 bases, with 2 bases of the junction left unmatched. The CDR3 protein is CASSLGDRGDQPQHF. As DNA, the CDR3 is TGCGCCAGCAGCTTGGGGGACAGGGGCGATCAGCCCCAGCATTTT.

This clonotype was detected a few times. The J gene is TRBJ2-1, the V gene TRBV6-9, with D possibly called TRBD1 or TRBD2 (5 bases each). The V gene's germline CDR1 is MNHGY and CDR2 SVAAGI. This CDR3 has 17 amino acids. Trimming removed 3 bases from V and 8 bases from J, with 23 bases in between. In nucleotides, the CDR3 is TGTGCCAGCAGTTACTTTGTAATGGGACGGGAAAAAGATGAGCAGTTCTTC. This codes for CASSYFVMGREKDEQFF.

Ten or more counts support this clonotype. The CDR3 region has the DNA TGTGCCAGCAGCCAGCTTGTGCAGGGGGTAGCAACTAATGAAAAACTGTTTTTT. Its translation is CASSQLVQGVATNEKLFF. The chain couples TRBV7-9 to TRBJ1-4; 7 bases fit TRBD1. The CDR3 has 18 amino acids. Trimming cost V 5 bases and J 0 bases; bases outside gene matches: 12. Germline lookup yields CDR1 SEHNR and CDR2 FQNEAQ (reference sequence).

Only a few counts were recorded for this clonotype. This may come from a read error, since a much larger clone is one base off. This chain connects TRBV5-1 to TRBJ2-4, with D perhaps assigned TRBD1 or TRBD2 (6 bases each). The CDR3 totals 15 residues. CDR1 and CDR2 from the germline V gene are SGHRS and YFSETQ. CDR3: CASSLEAGAGNIQHF. In DNA form, the CDR3 reads TGCGCCAGCAGCTTGGAGGCAGGGGCGGGAAACATTCAGCACTTC.

This clonotype appeared many times. This rearrangement joins TRBV18 to TRBJ2-7, with D perhaps matching TRBD1 (6 bases). The germline gives CDR1 KGHSH, CDR2 LQKENI. V dropped 1 base and J dropped 1 base, with 11 bases sitting between them. The CDR3 extends over 15 amino acids. The CDR3 is CASSPLDRRSYEQYF. The CDR3 DNA sequence: TGTGCCAGCTCACCACTGGACAGAAGATCCTACGAGCAGTACTTC. The variable domain in full, completed from reference TRBV18 and TRBJ2-7, reads NAGVMQNPRHLVRRRGQEARLRCSPMKGHSHVYWYRQLPEEGLKFMVYLQKENIIDESGMPKERFSAEFPKEGPSILRIQQVVRGDSAAYFCASSPLDRRSYEQYFGPGTRLTVT.

This clonotype has a handful of counts. The chain carries TRBV5-1 and TRBJ2-4; the D gene is possibly TRBD2 (6 bases). The CDR3 length is 16 residues. Trimming removed 3 bases at V and 3 bases at J, with 16 bases between. Germline CDR1 reads SGHRS; CDR2 reads YFSETQ. CDR3 protein: CASSSGGGTGKNIQYF. The CDR3 DNA reads TGCGCCAGCAGCTCGGGTGGGGGGACCGGCAAAAACATTCAGTACTTC.

This clonotype was found a few times. The CDR3: CASTYGQFAEAFF. The CDR3, as DNA: TGTGCCAGCACCTACGGGCAATTTGCTGAAGCTTTCTTT. The chain combines TRBV6-1 with TRBJ1-1; D uncertain. Trimming cost V 7 bases and J 6 bases, with 15 bases left between them. Germline lookup yields CDR1 MNHNS and CDR2 SASEGT. The CDR3 runs 13 residues.

This clonotype came up a few times. The chain carries TRBV5-1 and TRBJ2-3, with D possibly matching TRBD2 (6 bases). The CDR3 loop spans 13 amino acids. The germline V and J ends were trimmed by 2 bases and 6 bases, with 10 bases remaining between them. The germline V gene has CDR1 SGHRS and CDR2 YFSETQ. CDR3 in amino acids: CASSFPGSDTQYF. The CDR3 DNA follows: TGCGCCAGCAGCTTCCCCGGGAGTGATACGCAGTATTTT. Combining the CDR3 with reference TRBV5-1 and TRBJ2-3 gives the whole variable domain KAGVTQTPRYLIKTRGQQVTLSCSPISGHRSVSWYQQTPGQGLQFLFEYFSETQRNKGNFPGRFSGRQFSNSRSEMNVSTLELGDSALYLCASSFPGSDTQYFGPGTRLTVL.

The chain links TRBV9 to TRBJ1-2; D possibly corresponds to TRBD1 (5 bases). Germline assignment: CDR1 SGDLS and CDR2 YYNGEE. The CDR3 extends over 15 amino acids. V was pared by 4 bases and J by 5 bases, with 18 bases between. The CDR3 DNA sequence: TGTGCCAGCAGCAAGGGCGGCAGGGAAGGGTATGGCTACACCTTC. This codes for CASSKGGREGYGYTF.